What follows are 19 T cell receptor beta chains derived from one specimen sequenced in a study of cytomegalovirus exposure and HLA in healthy donors. The PCR employed 60 Vbeta primers together with 13 Jbeta primers. Assay: immunoSEQ multiplex PCR; the TCRdb copy retains only in-frame clones and omits some. Of tens of thousands of clones listed, 65% are singletons. Sequencing was done on a sample of PBMCs. These TCRs come from a woman in her forties or fifties in good health and CMV-seropositive.

The chain is built from TRBV7-8 and TRBJ1-2; 9 bases are shared with TRBD1. J gave up 3 bases and V 6 bases, and 14 bases lay outside the gene matches. CDR1 and CDR2 (germline): SGHVS, FQNEAQ. CDR3 length: 17 amino acids. The CDR3 nucleotides are TGTGCCAGCAGAGCCCGGGACAGGGAAAAAAGGGACTATGGCTACACCTTC. Translation gives CASRARDREKRDYGYTF.

The V gene is TRBV30, the J gene TRBJ1-3, with D unresolved. With 3 bases removed from V and 4 bases from J, the gap between germline ends came to 16 bases. Germline CDR1 GTSNPN, CDR2 SVGIG (reference sequence). CDR3 size: 15 residues. CDR3: CAWSRTALGGNTIYF. CDR3 DNA sequence: TGTGCCTGGAGCCGGACTGCCCTCGGGGGAAACACCATATATTTT.

The chain links TRBV5-5 to TRBJ2-7, with D perhaps matching TRBD1 (5 bases). The CDR3 contains 15 residues. V lost 6 bases, J lost 4 bases, and 20 bases lay in between. Germline V gene data show CDR1 as SGHKS and CDR2 as YYEKEE (reference sequence). The CDR3 DNA sequence: TGTGCCAGCACATACCTAAGGGGCGATCTGTACGAGCAGTACTTC. Its protein is CASTYLRGDLYEQYF.

CDR3 sequence reads: CASSFGQSIYEQYF. CDR3 sequence (DNA): TGTGCCAGCAGCTTTGGACAGTCGATTTACGAGCAGTACTTC. The chain uses TRBV5-5 and TRBJ2-7; perhaps TRBD1 as D (6 bases). Trimming took 2 bases from V and 4 from J, leaving 13 bases between them. Germline CDR1 SGHKS, CDR2 YYEKEE (reference sequence). This CDR3 has 14 residues.

The V call is TRBV30, the J call TRBJ2-7, with TRBD2 matching over 7 bases. The CDR3 sequence is 11 residues long. Germline CDR1 reads GTSNPN; CDR2 reads SVGIG (reference sequence). In nucleotides, the CDR3 is TGTCTAGCGGTGAGCTCCTACGAGCAGTACTTC. Residues: CLAVSSYEQYF. Filled out from reference TRBV30 and TRBJ2-7, the complete variable domain reads SQTIHQWPATLVQPVGSPLSLECTVEGTSNPNLYWYRQAAGRGLQLLFYSVGIGQISSEVPQNLSASRPQDRQFILSSKKLLLSDSGFYLCLAVSSYEQYFGPGTRLTVT.

This chain links TRBV15 with TRBJ1-2; D gene uncertain. Trimming cost V 0 bases and J 5 bases, with 4 bases left between them. CDR1 is LNHNV and CDR2 is YYDKDF in the germline V gene (reference sequence). The CDR3 contains 12 residues. In DNA, the CDR3 is TGTGCCACCAGCAGAGATCAGTATGGCTACACCTTC. It specifies CATSRDQYGYTF. Full variable domain (remainder filled in from reference TRBV15 and TRBJ1-2): DAMVIQNPRYQVTQFGKPVTLSCSQTLNHNVMYWYQQKSSQAPKLLFHYYDKDFNNEADTPDNFQSRRPNTSFCFLDIRSPGLGDTAMYLCATSRDQYGYTFGSGTRLTVV.

This sequence joins TRBV9 and TRBJ2-7, with D possibly TRBD2 on 5 matching bases. The CDR3 has 14 residues. V lost 0 bases and J 3 bases, leaving 10 bases between the germline ends. CDR1 SGDLS and CDR2 YYNGEE come from the germline V gene. CDR3 nucleotides: TGTGCCAGCAGCGTAGTAGAGGCGGGCTACGAGCAGTACTTC. Its translation: CASSVVEAGYEQYF.

The CDR3 DNA is TGTGCCAGCCGCGGGGAGGGCTACGAGCAGTACTTC. Amino acids: CASRGEGYEQYF. The chain links TRBV6-5 to TRBJ2-7, with 7 bases matching TRBD2. This CDR3 has 12 residues. Germline CDR1 MNHEY, CDR2 SVGAGI. Trimming removed 8 bases from V and 3 bases from J; junction bases left unmatched: 4.

The chain joins TRBV11-3 to TRBJ2-1; 7 bases align to TRBD2. Germline V CDR1 and CDR2: SGHNT, YENEEA. V trimming: 6 bases; J trimming: 7 bases; junction bases outside the gene matches: 3. The CDR3 contains 12 residues. CDR3 amino acids: CASSWGGNEQFF. Here the CDR3 DNA reads TGTGCCAGCAGTTGGGGGGGGAATGAGCAGTTCTTC.

This chain uses TRBV2 with TRBJ2-3; 7 bases are shared with TRBD2. V dropped 0 bases and J dropped 1; count of bases not matched to a gene: 7. The CDR3 sequence is 17 residues long. Germline loops: CDR1 SNHLY, CDR2 FYNNEI. The CDR3 spells CASSEAPPSGGTDTQYF. CDR3 in DNA: TGTGCCAGCAGTGAAGCGCCTCCTAGCGGCGGCACAGATACGCAGTATTTT.

This clone was seen just once. The chain couples TRBV19 to TRBJ1-5, with 10 bases aligning to TRBD1. The CDR3 runs 16 residues. CDR1 and CDR2 from the germline V gene are LNHDA and SQIVND (reference sequence). Losses at the gene ends were 4 bases for V and 5 bases for J; bases not matched to a gene: 8. CDR3 residues: CASSSLRQGAYQPQHF. CDR3 sequence (DNA): TGTGCCAGTAGTAGCTTGCGACAGGGGGCCTATCAGCCCCAGCATTTT.

The chain employs TRBV5-5 and TRBJ2-4; a weak D match, TRBD1 (6 bases). Germline assignment: CDR1 SGHKS and CDR2 YYEKEE (reference sequence). This CDR3 has 18 amino acids. V lost 2 bases and J lost 5, with 23 bases in between. The CDR3 DNA reads as TGTGCCAGCAGCTTTACAGGGATACAGGACAGTACCCAAAACATTCAGTACTTC. Amino acids: CASSFTGIQDSTQNIQYF.

The chain couples TRBV5-1 to TRBJ2-5, with TRBD2 identical over 11 bases. Germline trimming cut 0 bases from V and 1 base from J; bases unmatched to any gene: 8. Germline CDR1 and CDR2: SGHRS and YFSETQ. This CDR3 contains 18 residues. In DNA, the CDR3 is TGCGCCAGCAGCTTGGGTGCTAGCGGGGGGCCCCTCCAAGAGACCCAGTACTTC. Translating gives CASSLGASGGPLQETQYF.

The chain uses TRBV7-8 and TRBJ2-5; 7 bases are shared with TRBD2. This CDR3 contains 12 residues. V shed 3 bases and J 5 bases; nucleotides not matched to a gene: 0. Germline loops: CDR1 SGHVS, CDR2 FQNEAQ. CDR3: CASSFSGETQYF. The CDR3 bases are TGTGCCAGCAGCTTTAGCGGGGAGACCCAGTACTTC.

The rearrangement joins TRBV10-1 to TRBJ2-1; D remains ambiguous. Germline V lookup: CDR1 WNHNN, CDR2 SYGVQD (reference sequence). The V gene lost 3 bases and the J gene lost 6 bases, with 6 bases spanning the gap. The CDR3 runs to 12 residues. The CDR3 is CASSEGGNEQFF. The DNA of the CDR3 is TGCGCCAGCAGTGAAGGCGGCAATGAGCAGTTCTTC.

This chain uses TRBV2 with TRBJ2-7; D possibly corresponds to TRBD2 (7 bases). The length of the CDR3 is 15 residues. The germline gives CDR1 SNHLY, CDR2 FYNNEI. Trimming took off 3 bases at V and 7 bases at J, with 19 bases between the two ends. The CDR3 coding sequence is TGTGCCAGCAGTGATTCGAAGGGGGGGCCTGGAGAGCAGTACTTC. Protein product: CASSDSKGGPGEQYF.

With respect to this clone: Other DNA sequences in this specimen translate into the identical CDR3. In DNA, the CDR3 is TGTGCCAGCAGTTTGGGAGGCTCCTACAATGAGCAGTTCTTC. It yields the protein CASSLGGSYNEQFF. V gene TRBV27 combines with J gene TRBJ2-1, with D possibly being TRBD2 (6 bases). The germline V gene has CDR1 MNHEY and CDR2 SMNVEV (reference sequence). The CDR3 totals 14 residues. With 3 bases removed from V and 0 bases from J, the gap between germline ends came to 6 bases.

The chain joins TRBV30 to TRBJ1-5, with TRBD1 matching 10 bases. Germline trimming cut 2 bases from V and 9 bases from J; bases unmatched to any gene: 4. The CDR3 is 13 residues long. Germline-derived CDR1 and CDR2 are GTSNPN and SVGIG (reference sequence). CDR3 bases: TGTGCCTGGAGTCCCGGGACAGGGGTGCCCCAGCATTTT. This gives the protein CAWSPGTGVPQHF.

In DNA, the CDR3 is TGTGCCAGCAGCGTAGCAGGGCTAGCCAAAAACATTCAGTACTTC. Translation gives CASSVAGLAKNIQYF. The J gene is TRBJ2-4, the V gene TRBV9; weak D call: TRBD1 (5 bases). Germline V gene lookup returns CDR1 SGDLS and CDR2 YYNGEE. The CDR3 has 15 amino acids. The V end was cut by 0 bases, the J end by 0 bases, with 7 bases between.